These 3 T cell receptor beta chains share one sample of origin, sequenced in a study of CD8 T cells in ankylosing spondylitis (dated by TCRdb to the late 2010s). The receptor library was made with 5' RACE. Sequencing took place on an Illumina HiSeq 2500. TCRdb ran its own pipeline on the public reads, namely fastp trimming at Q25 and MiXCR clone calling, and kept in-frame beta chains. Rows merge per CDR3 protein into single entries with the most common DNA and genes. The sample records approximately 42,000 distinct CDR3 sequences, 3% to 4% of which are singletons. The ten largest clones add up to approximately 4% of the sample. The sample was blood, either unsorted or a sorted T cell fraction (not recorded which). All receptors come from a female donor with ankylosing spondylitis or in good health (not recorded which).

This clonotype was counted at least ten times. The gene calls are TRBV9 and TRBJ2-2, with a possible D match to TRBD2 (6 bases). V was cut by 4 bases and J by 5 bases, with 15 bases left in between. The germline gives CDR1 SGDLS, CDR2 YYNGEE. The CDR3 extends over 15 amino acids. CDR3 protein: CASSTRDGGTGELFF. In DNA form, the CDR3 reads TGTGCCAGCAGCACTCGGGACGGAGGGACCGGGGAGCTGTTTTTT. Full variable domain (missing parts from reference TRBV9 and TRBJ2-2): DSGVTQTPKHLITATGQRVTLRCSPRSGDLSVYWYQQSLDQGLQFLIQYYNGEERAKGNILERFSAQQFPDLHSELNLSSLELGDSALYFCASSTRDGGTGELFFGEGSRLTVL.

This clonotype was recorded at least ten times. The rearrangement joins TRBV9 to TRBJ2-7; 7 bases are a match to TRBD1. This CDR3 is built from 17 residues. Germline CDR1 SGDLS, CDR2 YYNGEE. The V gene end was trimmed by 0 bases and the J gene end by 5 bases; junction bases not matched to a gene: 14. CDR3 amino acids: CASSVDTSETGSHEQYF. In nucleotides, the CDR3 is TGTGCCAGCAGCGTAGACACTAGTGAGACAGGGTCCCACGAGCAGTACTTC.

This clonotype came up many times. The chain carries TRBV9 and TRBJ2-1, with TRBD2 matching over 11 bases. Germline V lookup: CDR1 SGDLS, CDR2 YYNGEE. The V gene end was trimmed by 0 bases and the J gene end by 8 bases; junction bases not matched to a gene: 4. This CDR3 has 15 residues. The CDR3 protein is CASSVVLAGGDEQFF. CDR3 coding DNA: TGTGCCAGCAGCGTAGTCCTAGCGGGGGGTGATGAGCAGTTCTTC.